This T cell receptor beta chain was found in a study of blood T cell repertoires in COVID-19. Unmatched junction bases numbered 2, after V lost 5 bases and J lost 4 bases. Germline V gene lookup returns CDR1 SGHVS and CDR2 FNYEAQ. The CDR3 runs 14 residues. The protocol was immunoSEQ multiplex PCR, while the TCRdb copy is restricted to in-frame clones and leaves out a portion. This sample carries fewer than 200,000 clones, roughly 82% of them seen once, and the ten largest clones take roughly 7%. Sequenced: peripheral blood. The clonotype comes from a woman in her forties with COVID-19, enrolled during active disease. The gene calls are TRBV7-6 and TRBJ2-3; 11 bases line up with TRBD2. CDR3 DNA: TGTGCCAGCAGCCCGGGACTAGCGGCAGATACGCAGTATTTT. The encoded protein is CASSPGLAADTQYF.